Listed below are T cell receptor beta chains from one sample, sequenced in a study of Graves' ophthalmopathy and Graves' hyperthyroidism. One entry per CDR3 protein results from TCRdb running MiXCR on the multiplex PCR reads. Of around 470,000 distinct CDR3 sequences in the sample, about 15% were seen once. The sequencing sample was made of blood. The receptors here all came from a woman under 40 with Graves' ophthalmopathy. Each CDR3 is given without its conserved first and last residue. The order of the fields is V gene, D gene, clone size, CDR3 protein. The D gene is left open where the match is weak. Not every row has a clone size; where given, it reads once, few, many or a size class.

>TRBV12-3/TRBV12-4|NA|many
ASSAVERNQPQH
>TRBV7-2|NA|many
ASRSTGDRYGYT
>TRBV6-1|NA|NA
ASRGESGQNYGYT
>TRBV15|TRBD1|NA
ATSRETGVDTEAF
>TRBV12-3/TRBV12-4|TRBD1|many
ASSPPGQGVSSYEQY
>TRBV28|TRBD1|many
ASRTGLTYEQY
>TRBV7-3|NA|many
ASSYDGYNSPLH
>TRBV3-1|NA|few
ASSQSRDGLIQQY
>TRBV7-8|NA|many
ASSYGDGGNQPQH
>TRBV6-5|TRBD2|many
ASSSSGGTTGELF
>TRBV6-1|NA|many
ASSGSTSGTSQITQY
>TRBV19|NA|many
ASSIGLKRVTTYEQY
>TRBV10-3|TRBD1|NA
AISELQGNYGYT
>TRBV3-1|TRBD1|many
ASQDRRYGYT
>TRBV4-1|NA|NA
ASSQYLGDRQPQH
>TRBV20-1|TRBD1|few
SARSRTGGHSPLH
>TRBV6-5|NA|many
ATLGGTGELF
>TRBV2|NA|many
ASRGPGHSFSGANVLT
>TRBV4-1|TRBD1|many
ASSRRGTGKTGELF
>TRBV12-5|NA|NA
ASAVGQFMNTEAF
>TRBV5-4|NA|many
ASSSMGRLNTEAF
>TRBV28|NA|many
AALGPGTVNQPQH
>TRBV28|NA|many
ASSFPRESRQETQY
>TRBV19|NA|many
ASSQTLGTEAF
>TRBV2|NA|many
ASSTLDGNYGYT
>TRBV28|TRBD1|few
ASSSTQTGVGETQY